The rows below give T cell receptor beta chains drawn from one sample of a study of CD8 T cells in Susac syndrome. Each CDR3 protein gets one entry after TCRdb re-called the immunoSEQ multiplex PCR reads with MiXCR. The sample yields tens of thousands of distinct CDR3 sequences, around 94% seen once. The sample consisted of CD4+ T cells from PBMCs. These receptor sequences come from a human donor with Susac syndrome. Each CDR3 is given with its conserved first and last residue. Each record gives: V gene, CDR3 length, D gene, clone size, J gene, CDR3 DNA, CDR3 protein. A D gene is named only where the DNA matches it firmly. Where a row states a size, it is once, few, many or the class of an expanded clone; other rows omit it.

v_call: TRBV4-1; cdr3_length: 16; d_call: TRBD2; clone_size: once; j_call: TRBJ2-3; cdr3_nt: TGCGCCAGCAGCCAAGTTCTAGCGGGGGGGCCCGATACGCAGTATTTT; cdr3_aa: CASSQVLAGGPDTQYF
v_call: TRBV9; cdr3_length: 13; d_call: .; clone_size: .; j_call: TRBJ1-3; cdr3_nt: TGTGCCAGCAGCGTAAATGCTGGAAACACCATATATTTT; cdr3_aa: CASSVNAGNTIYF
v_call: TRBV3-1; cdr3_length: 17; d_call: .; clone_size: .; j_call: TRBJ1-1; cdr3_nt: TGTGCCAGCAGCCAAGATCTTCGGGGCACAGAGGGCACTGAAGCTTTCTTT; cdr3_aa: CASSQDLRGTEGTEAFF
v_call: TRBV6-1; cdr3_length: 15; d_call: TRBD2; clone_size: .; j_call: TRBJ2-7; cdr3_nt: TGTGCCAGCAGTGCGATAGCGGGGGCGACCTACGAGCAGTACTTC; cdr3_aa: CASSAIAGATYEQYF
v_call: TRBV2; cdr3_length: 13; d_call: .; clone_size: .; j_call: TRBJ1-5; cdr3_nt: TGTGCCAGCAGTCCCCTAGGGGGGCAGCCCCAGCATTTT; cdr3_aa: CASSPLGGQPQHF
v_call: TRBV28; cdr3_length: 14; d_call: TRBD1; clone_size: .; j_call: TRBJ2-5; cdr3_nt: TGTGCCAGCAGCCAACGGACAGGCCAAGAGACCCAGTACTTC; cdr3_aa: CASSQRTGQETQYF
v_call: TRBV30; cdr3_length: 11; d_call: .; clone_size: .; j_call: TRBJ2-2; cdr3_nt: TGTGCCTGGGGCATCACCGGGGAGCTGTTTTTT; cdr3_aa: CAWGITGELFF
v_call: TRBV5-6; cdr3_length: 16; d_call: TRBD2; clone_size: .; j_call: TRBJ2-1; cdr3_nt: TGTGCCAGCAGCTTTCCGGGACTAGCGGGGGGGGATGAGCAGTTCTTC; cdr3_aa: CASSFPGLAGGDEQFF
v_call: TRBV18; cdr3_length: 16; d_call: TRBD1; clone_size: once; j_call: TRBJ2-6; cdr3_nt: TGTGCCAGCTCGCTCCGGGACAGTCCTGGGGCCAACGTCCTGACTTTC; cdr3_aa: CASSLRDSPGANVLTF
v_call: TRBV2; cdr3_length: 14; d_call: .; clone_size: .; j_call: TRBJ2-7; cdr3_nt: TGTGCCAGCAGTGAATTTCTAGCCAGCGACGAGCAGTACTTC; cdr3_aa: CASSEFLASDEQYF
v_call: TRBV30; cdr3_length: 15; d_call: TRBD1; clone_size: .; j_call: TRBJ2-2; cdr3_nt: TGTGCCTGGAGCGCCGGGACAGCCTACACCGGGGAGCTGTTTTTT; cdr3_aa: CAWSAGTAYTGELFF
v_call: TRBV3-1; cdr3_length: 17; d_call: .; clone_size: .; j_call: TRBJ1-3; cdr3_nt: TGTGCCAGCAGCCCGAATCCATCTCCGGCGGGCGGAAACACCATATATTTT; cdr3_aa: CASSPNPSPAGGNTIYF
v_call: TRBV3-1; cdr3_length: 14; d_call: TRBD1; clone_size: .; j_call: TRBJ2-5; cdr3_nt: TGTGCCAGCAGCCAAGAGACAGGGGCCCAGACCCAGTACTTC; cdr3_aa: CASSQETGAQTQYF
v_call: TRBV7-2; cdr3_length: 15; d_call: TRBD1; clone_size: .; j_call: TRBJ2-7; cdr3_nt: TGTGCCAGCAGCTTAGCGAGGACAGGGTTCTACGAGCAGTACTTC; cdr3_aa: CASSLARTGFYEQYF
v_call: TRBV20-1; cdr3_length: 10; d_call: .; clone_size: .; j_call: TRBJ1-6; cdr3_nt: TGCAGTGCTAGGGCGCTGACCCTCCACTTT; cdr3_aa: CSARALTLHF